This TCR beta chain is from a study of beta chain features in type 1 diabetes. Expressed TCRB transcripts were sequenced, since all the RNA that had been isolated was reverse transcribed. The repertoire was sequenced with immunoSEQ multiplex PCR; TCRdb's copy has only in-frame clones and lacks some. Among roughly 100,000 clones listed, 28% were seen once. Germline CDR1 reads GTSNPN; CDR2 reads SVGIG (reference sequence). The CDR3 loop spans 12 amino acids. V lost 0 bases, J lost 8 bases, and 10 bases lay in between. This clone was detected only a few times. Antigen: not known. Findings and caveats of the study: Researchers report that Type 1 diabetes patients had moderately but significantly shorter TCRB CDR3s across all four CD4+ subsets.

The sequence derives from a woman younger than 35 with type 1 diabetes. This chain joins TRBV30 and TRBJ1-2; no firm D call. Sequencing was carried out using central memory CD4+ T cells from blood. This CDR3 reads CAWSVNIQGYTF. The CDR3, as DNA: TGTGCCTGGAGTGTCAACATACAAGGCTACACCTTC.